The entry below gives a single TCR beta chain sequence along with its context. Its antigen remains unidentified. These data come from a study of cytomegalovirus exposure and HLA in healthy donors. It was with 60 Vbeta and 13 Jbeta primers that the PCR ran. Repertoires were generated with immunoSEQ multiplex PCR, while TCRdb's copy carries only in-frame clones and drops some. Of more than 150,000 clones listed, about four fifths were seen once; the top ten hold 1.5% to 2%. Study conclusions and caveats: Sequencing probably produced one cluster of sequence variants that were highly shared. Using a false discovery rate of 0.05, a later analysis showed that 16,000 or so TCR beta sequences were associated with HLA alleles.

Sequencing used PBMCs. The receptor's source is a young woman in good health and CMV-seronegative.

CDR3 DNA: TGTGCCACCAGCAGTGGGGGGTCGCGGAGGAACACTGAAGCTTTCTTT. Amino acid sequence: CATSSGGSRRNTEAFF. V usage is TRBV15 and J usage is TRBJ1-1, with a possible D match to TRBD1 (5 bases). V lost 3 bases and J lost 1, with 15 bases in between. The CDR3 runs to 16 residues. The germline V gene encodes CDR1 LNHNV and CDR2 YYDKDF (reference sequence). The whole variable domain, remainder taken from reference TRBV15 and TRBJ1-1, is DAMVIQNPRYQVTQFGKPVTLSCSQTLNHNVMYWYQQKSSQAPKLLFHYYDKDFNNEADTPDNFQSRRPNTSFCFLDIRSPGLGDTAMYLCATSSGGSRRNTEAFFGQGTRLTVV.